This T cell receptor (beta chain) was profiled in a study of T-cell reconstitution after alpha-beta-depleted transplantation in children. Using unique molecular identifiers, the investigators prepared the TCRbeta library. TCRdb called the PCR reads again in MiXCR, with one record for every CDR3 protein. The sample records around 400,000 distinct CDR3 sequences, roughly 11% being singletons. CDR1 and CDR2 from the germline V gene are SEHNR and FQNEAQ (reference sequence). The CDR3 length is 14 residues. The germline V and J ends were trimmed by 3 bases and 0 bases, with 9 bases remaining between them.

The source material was PBMCs from the stem cell graft donor, sampled from the stem cell graft. This TCR was sampled from a human donor who donated a stem cell graft to a child with acute myeloid leukemia. The chain carries TRBV7-9 and TRBJ2-7; no reliable D call. CDR3 sequence: CASSFSDTSYEQYF. Here the CDR3 DNA reads TGTGCCAGCAGCTTTTCCGACACCTCCTACGAGCAGTACTTC.